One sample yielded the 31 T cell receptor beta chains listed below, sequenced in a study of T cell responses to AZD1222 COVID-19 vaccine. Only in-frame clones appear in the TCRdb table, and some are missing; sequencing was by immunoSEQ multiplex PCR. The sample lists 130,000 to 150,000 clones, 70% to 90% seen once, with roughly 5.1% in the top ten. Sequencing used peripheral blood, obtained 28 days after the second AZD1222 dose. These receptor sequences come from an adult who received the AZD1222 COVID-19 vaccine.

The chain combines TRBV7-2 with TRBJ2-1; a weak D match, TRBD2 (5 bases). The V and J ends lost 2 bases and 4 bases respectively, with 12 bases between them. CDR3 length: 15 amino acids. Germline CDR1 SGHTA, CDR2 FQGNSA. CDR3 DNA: TGTGCCAGCAGCTTAACGGACGGGGTTTACAATGAGCAGTTCTTC. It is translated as CASSLTDGVYNEQFF. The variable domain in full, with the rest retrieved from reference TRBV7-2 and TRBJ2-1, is GAGVSQSPSNKVTEKGKDVELRCDPISGHTALYWYRQSLGQGLEFLIYFQGNSAPDKSGLPSDRFSAERTGGSVSTLTIQRTQQEDSAVYLCASSLTDGVYNEQFFGPGTRLTVL.

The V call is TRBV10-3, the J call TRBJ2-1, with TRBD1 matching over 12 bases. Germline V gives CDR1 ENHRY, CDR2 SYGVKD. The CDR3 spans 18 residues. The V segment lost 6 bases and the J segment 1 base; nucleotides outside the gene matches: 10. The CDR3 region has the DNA TGTGCCATCAGCGGTGGGACAGGGGGCTGGGGTTCCTACAATGAGCAGTTCTTC. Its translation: CAISGGTGGWGSYNEQFF.

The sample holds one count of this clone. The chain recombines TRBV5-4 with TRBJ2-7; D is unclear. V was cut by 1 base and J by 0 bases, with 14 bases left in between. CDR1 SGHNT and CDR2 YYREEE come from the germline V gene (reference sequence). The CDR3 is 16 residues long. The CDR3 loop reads CASSLLSLGHSYEQYF. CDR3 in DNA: TGTGCCAGCAGCTTGTTGAGTTTAGGGCACTCCTACGAGCAGTACTTC.

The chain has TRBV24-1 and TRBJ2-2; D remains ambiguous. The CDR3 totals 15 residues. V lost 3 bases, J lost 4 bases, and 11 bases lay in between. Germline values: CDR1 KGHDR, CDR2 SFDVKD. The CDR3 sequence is CATSDPVGATGELFF. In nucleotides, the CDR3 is TGTGCCACCAGTGATCCGGTGGGTGCCACCGGGGAGCTGTTTTTT.

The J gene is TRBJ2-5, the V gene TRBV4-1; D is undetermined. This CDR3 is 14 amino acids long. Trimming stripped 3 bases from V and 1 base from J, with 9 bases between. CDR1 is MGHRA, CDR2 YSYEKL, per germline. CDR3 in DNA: TGCGCCAGCAGCCATGTACAGACCCAAGAGACCCAGTACTTC. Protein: CASSHVQTQETQYF.

The CDR3 sequence: CASSLAAGKGGSANSPLHF. CDR3 nucleotides: TGTGCCAGCAGCTTAGCGGCAGGGAAGGGTGGTAGCGCTAATTCACCCCTCCACTTT. The rearrangement links TRBV7-8 to TRBJ1-6; D is possibly TRBD1 (5 bases). CDR1 is SGHVS, CDR2 FQNEAQ, per germline. The CDR3 loop spans 19 amino acids. Trimming stripped 0 bases from V and 6 bases from J, with 21 bases between.

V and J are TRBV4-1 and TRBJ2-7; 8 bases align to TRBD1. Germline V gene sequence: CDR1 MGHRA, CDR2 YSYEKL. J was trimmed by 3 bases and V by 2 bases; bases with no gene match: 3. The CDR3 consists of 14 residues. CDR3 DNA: TGCGCCAGCAGCCAACGGACAGGGCTCTACGAGCAGTACTTC. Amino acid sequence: CASSQRTGLYEQYF.

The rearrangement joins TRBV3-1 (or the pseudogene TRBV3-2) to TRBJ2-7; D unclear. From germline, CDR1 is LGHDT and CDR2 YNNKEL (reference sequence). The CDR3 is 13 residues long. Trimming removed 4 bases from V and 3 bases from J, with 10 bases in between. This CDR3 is CASSRNLNYEQYF. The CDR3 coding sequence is TGTGCCAGCAGCCGGAATCTAAACTACGAGCAGTACTTC.

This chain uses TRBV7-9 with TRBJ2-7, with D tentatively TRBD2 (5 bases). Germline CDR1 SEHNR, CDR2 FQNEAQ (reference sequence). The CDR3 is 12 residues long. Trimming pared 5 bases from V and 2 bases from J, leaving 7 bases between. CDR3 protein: CASSDGTYEQYF. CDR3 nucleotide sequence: TGTGCCAGCAGCGACGGGACCTACGAGCAGTACTTC.

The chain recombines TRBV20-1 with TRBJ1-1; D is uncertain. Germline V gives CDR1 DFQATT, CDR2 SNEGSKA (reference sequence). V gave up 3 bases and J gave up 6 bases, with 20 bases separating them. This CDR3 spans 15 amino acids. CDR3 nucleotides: TGCAGTGCTAGTGAGGCGAGGGTAGTCGGGTCTGAAGCTTTCTTT. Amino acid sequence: CSASEARVVGSEAFF.

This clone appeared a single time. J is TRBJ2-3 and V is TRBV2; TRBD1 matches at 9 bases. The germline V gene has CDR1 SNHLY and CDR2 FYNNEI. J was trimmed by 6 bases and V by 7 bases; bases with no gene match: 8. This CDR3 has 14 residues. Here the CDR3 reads CASKFDRGDDTQYF. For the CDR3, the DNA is TGTGCCAGCAAATTCGACAGGGGGGACGATACGCAGTATTTT.

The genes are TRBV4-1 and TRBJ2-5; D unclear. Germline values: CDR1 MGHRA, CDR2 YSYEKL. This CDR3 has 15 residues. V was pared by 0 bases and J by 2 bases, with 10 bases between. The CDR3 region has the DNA TGCGCCAGCAGCCAAGAAGGTCGGCTGCAAGAGACCCAGTACTTC. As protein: CASSQEGRLQETQYF.

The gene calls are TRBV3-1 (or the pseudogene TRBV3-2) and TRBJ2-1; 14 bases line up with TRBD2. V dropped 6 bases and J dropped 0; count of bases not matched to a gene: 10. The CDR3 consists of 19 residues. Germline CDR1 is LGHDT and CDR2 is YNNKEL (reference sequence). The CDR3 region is CASRRGGLAGGGSYNEQFF. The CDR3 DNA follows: TGTGCCAGCAGAAGGGGAGGACTAGCGGGAGGCGGCTCCTACAATGAGCAGTTCTTC.

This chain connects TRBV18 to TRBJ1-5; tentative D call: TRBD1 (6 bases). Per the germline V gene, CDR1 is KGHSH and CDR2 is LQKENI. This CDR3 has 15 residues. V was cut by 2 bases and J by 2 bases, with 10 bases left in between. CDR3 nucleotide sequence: TGTGCCAGCTCACCAACGGGGGGCGGCAATCAGCCCCAGCATTTT. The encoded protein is CASSPTGGGNQPQHF.

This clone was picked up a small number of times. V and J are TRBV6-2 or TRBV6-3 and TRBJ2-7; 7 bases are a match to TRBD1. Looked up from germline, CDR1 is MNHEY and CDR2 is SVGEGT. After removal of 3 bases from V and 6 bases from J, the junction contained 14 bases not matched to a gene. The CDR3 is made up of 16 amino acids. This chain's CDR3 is CASSYTKDRIGVEQYF. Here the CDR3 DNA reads TGTGCCAGCAGTTATACGAAGGACAGGATTGGAGTCGAGCAGTACTTC.

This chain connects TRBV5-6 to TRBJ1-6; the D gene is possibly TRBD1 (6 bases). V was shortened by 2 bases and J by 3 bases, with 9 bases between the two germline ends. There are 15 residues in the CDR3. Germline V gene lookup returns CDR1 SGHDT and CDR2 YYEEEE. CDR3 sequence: CASSFGGYYNSPLHF. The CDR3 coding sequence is TGTGCCAGCAGCTTCGGGGGCTACTATAATTCACCCCTCCACTTT. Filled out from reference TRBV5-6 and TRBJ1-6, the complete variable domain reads DAGVTQSPTHLIKTRGQQVTLRCSPKSGHDTVSWYQQALGQGPQFIFQYYEEEERQRGNFPDRFSGHQFPNYSSELNVNALLLGDSALYLCASSFGGYYNSPLHFGNGTRLTVT.

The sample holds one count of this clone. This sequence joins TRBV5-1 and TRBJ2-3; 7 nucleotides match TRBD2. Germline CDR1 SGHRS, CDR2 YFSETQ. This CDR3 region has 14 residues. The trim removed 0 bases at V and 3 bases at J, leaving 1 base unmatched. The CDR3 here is CASSLGLATDTQYF. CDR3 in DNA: TGCGCCAGCAGCTTGGGACTAGCAACAGATACGCAGTATTTT.

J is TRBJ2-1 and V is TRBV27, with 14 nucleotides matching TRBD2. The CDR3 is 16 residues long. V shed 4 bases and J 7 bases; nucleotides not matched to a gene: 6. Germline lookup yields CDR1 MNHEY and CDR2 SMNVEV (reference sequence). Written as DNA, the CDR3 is TGTGCCAGCAGTTCCCGACTAGCGGGGGGGCGGAATGAGCAGTTCTTC. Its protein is CASSSRLAGGRNEQFF.

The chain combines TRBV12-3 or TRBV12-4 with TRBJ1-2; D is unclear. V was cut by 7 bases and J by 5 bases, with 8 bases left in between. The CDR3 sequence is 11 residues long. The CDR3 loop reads CASTLGYGYTF. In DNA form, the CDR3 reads TGTGCCAGCACCTTGGGGTATGGCTACACCTTC.

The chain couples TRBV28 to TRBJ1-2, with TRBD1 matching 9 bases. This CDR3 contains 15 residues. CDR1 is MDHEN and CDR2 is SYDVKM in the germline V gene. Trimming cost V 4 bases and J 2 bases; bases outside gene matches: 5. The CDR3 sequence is CASSSYRGQNYGYTF. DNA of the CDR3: TGTGCCAGCAGTTCCTACAGGGGGCAGAACTATGGCTACACCTTC.

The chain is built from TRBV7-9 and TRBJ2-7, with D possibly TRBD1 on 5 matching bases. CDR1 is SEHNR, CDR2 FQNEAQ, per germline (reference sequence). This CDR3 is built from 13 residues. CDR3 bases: TGTTCAGCGCAGGCAGGGTCGAGCTACGAGCAGTACTTC. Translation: CSAQAGSSYEQYF.

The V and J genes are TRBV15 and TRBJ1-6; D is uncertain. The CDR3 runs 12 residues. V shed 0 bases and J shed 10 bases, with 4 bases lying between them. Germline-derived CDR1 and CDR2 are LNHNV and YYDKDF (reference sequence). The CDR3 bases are TGTGCCACCAGCAGAGATTTGTCACCCCTCCACTTT. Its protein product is CATSRDLSPLHF. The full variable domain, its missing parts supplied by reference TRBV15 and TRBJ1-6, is DAMVIQNPRYQVTQFGKPVTLSCSQTLNHNVMYWYQQKSSQAPKLLFHYYDKDFNNEADTPDNFQSRRPNTSFCFLDIRSPGLGDTAMYLCATSRDLSPLHFGNGTRLTVT.

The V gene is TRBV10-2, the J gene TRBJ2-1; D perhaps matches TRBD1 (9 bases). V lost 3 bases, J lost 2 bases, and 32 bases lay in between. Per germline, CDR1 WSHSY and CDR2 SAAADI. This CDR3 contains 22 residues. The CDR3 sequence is CASSDPLYRDREELAAYNEQFF. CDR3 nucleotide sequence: TGCGCCAGCAGTGATCCCCTTTACCGGGACAGGGAAGAACTAGCGGCCTACAATGAGCAGTTCTTC.

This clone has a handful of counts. This CDR3 reads CASSTQGGGGNQPQHF. Here the CDR3 DNA reads TGTGCCAGCAGCACTCAGGGAGGGGGGGGCAATCAGCCCCAGCATTTT. The chain recombines TRBV7-2 with TRBJ1-5; possible D gene TRBD1, 6 bases. The V end lost 5 bases, the J end lost 2 bases, and 16 bases lay between the germline ends. This CDR3 is 16 amino acids long. Germline V gene sequence: CDR1 SGHTA, CDR2 FQGNSA. Full variable domain (missing parts from reference TRBV7-2 and TRBJ1-5): GAGVSQSPSNKVTEKGKDVELRCDPISGHTALYWYRQSLGQGLEFLIYFQGNSAPDKSGLPSDRFSAERTGGSVSTLTIQRTQQEDSAVYLCASSTQGGGGNQPQHFGDGTRLSIL.

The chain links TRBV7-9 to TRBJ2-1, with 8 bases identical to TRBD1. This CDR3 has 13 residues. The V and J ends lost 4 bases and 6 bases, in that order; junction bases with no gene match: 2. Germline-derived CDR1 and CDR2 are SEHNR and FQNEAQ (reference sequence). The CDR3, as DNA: TGTGCCAGCAGCTCCGACAGGGGCAATGAGCAGTTCTTC. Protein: CASSSDRGNEQFF.

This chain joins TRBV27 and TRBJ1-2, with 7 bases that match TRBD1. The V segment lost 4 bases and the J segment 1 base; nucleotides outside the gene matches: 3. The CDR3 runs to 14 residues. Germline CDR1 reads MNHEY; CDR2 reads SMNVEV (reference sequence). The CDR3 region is CASSWNRGNYGYTF. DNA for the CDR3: TGTGCCAGCAGTTGGAACAGGGGTAACTATGGCTACACCTTC.

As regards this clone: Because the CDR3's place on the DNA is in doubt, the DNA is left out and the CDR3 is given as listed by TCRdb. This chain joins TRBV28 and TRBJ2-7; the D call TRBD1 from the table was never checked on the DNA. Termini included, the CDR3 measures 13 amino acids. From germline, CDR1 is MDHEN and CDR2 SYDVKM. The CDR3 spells CASSFGTGTPQYF.

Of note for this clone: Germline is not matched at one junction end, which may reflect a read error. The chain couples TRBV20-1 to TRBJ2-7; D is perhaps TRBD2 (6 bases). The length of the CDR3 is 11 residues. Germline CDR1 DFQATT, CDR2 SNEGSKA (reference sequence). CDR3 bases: TGCAGTACTTGGACGGACTACGAGCAGTGCTTC. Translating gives CSTWTDYEQCF.

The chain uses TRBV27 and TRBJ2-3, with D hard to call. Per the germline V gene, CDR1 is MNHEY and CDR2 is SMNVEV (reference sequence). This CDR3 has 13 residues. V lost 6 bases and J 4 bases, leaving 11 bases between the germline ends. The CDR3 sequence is CASSLWGPDTQYF. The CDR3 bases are TGTGCCAGCAGCCTGTGGGGTCCAGATACGCAGTATTTT.

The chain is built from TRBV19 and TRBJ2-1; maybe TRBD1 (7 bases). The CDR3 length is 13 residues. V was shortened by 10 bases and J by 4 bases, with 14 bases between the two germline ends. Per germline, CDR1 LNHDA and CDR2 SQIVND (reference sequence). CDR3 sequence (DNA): TGTGCCACTAGACAGGGACTTTACAATGAGCAGTTCTTC. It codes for CATRQGLYNEQFF.

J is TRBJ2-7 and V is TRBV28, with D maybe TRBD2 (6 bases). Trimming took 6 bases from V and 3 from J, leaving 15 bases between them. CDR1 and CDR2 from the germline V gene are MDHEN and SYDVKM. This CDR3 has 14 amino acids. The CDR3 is CASSIGGADYEQYF. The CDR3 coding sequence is TGTGCCAGCAGCATAGGCGGGGCCGACTACGAGCAGTACTTC.